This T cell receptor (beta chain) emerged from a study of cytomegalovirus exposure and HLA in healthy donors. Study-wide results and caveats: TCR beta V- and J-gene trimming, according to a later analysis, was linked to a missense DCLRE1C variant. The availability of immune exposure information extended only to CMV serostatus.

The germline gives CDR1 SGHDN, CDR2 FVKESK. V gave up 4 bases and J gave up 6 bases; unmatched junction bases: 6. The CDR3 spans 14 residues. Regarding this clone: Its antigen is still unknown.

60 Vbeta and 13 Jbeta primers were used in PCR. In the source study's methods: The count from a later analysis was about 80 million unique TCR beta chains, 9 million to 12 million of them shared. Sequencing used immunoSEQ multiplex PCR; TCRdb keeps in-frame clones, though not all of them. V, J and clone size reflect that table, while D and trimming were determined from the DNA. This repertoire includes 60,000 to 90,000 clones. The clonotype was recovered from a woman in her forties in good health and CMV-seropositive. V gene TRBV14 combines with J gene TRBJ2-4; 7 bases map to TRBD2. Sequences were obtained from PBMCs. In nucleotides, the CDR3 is TGTGCCAGCAGCCGGACTAGACCACTAAACATTCAGTACTTC. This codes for CASSRTRPLNIQYF.